Shown below are 18 T cell receptor beta chains from a single sample sequenced in a study of T cell changes during pregnancy in multiple sclerosis. This table comes from immunoSEQ multiplex PCR, and its TCRdb copy is limited to in-frame clones, with some not included. This table holds tens of thousands of clones, about 88% found once. The specimen comprised CD8+ T cells from peripheral blood mononuclear cells, sampled in the third trimester of pregnancy. Receptor source: a female donor with multiple sclerosis, enrolled in a pregnancy study.

The J gene is TRBJ1-4, the V gene TRBV6-5; maybe TRBD1 (5 bases). Deletions cut 2 bases from V and 6 bases from J, with 16 bases between. The germline V gene has CDR1 MNHEY and CDR2 SVGAGI. The CDR3 spans 16 residues. CDR3 in amino acids: CASSYRGLLDDEKLFF. DNA for the CDR3: TGTGCCAGCAGTTACCGGGGACTACTCGATGATGAAAAACTGTTTTTT.

This clone was seen repeatedly, ten times or more. V usage is TRBV6-4 and J usage is TRBJ2-5; 7 bases align to TRBD1. The V and J ends lost 2 bases and 5 bases, in that order; junction bases with no gene match: 20. The length of the CDR3 is 19 residues. CDR1 is MRHNA and CDR2 is SNTAGT in the germline V gene. CDR3 DNA: TGTGCCAGCAGTGACGCGACCAAATTACAGGGGATGCACGAGGAGACCCAGTACTTC. Its protein product is CASSDATKLQGMHEETQYF.

This clone was detected once. Different DNA sequences within this sample yield the same CDR3. V is TRBV6-6 and J is TRBJ2-7; TRBD2 matches at 10 bases. The CDR3 extends over 16 amino acids. V lost 3 bases to trimming and J lost 6 bases; unmatched junction nucleotides: 11. Germline loops: CDR1 MNHNY, CDR2 SVGAGI (reference sequence). This CDR3 is CASSYPVLAGVVEQYF. The CDR3 nucleotides are TGTGCCAGCAGTTATCCCGTTCTAGCGGGAGTTGTCGAGCAGTACTTC.

The V gene is TRBV6-5, the J gene TRBJ1-1; 9 nucleotides line up with TRBD1. Germline V gives CDR1 MNHEY, CDR2 SVGAGI. The CDR3 spans 15 residues. Trimming at V came to 6 bases and at J to 0 bases, leaving 5 bases not matched to a gene. The DNA for the CDR3 is TGTGCCAGCAGACTACAGGGGGCATTGAACACTGAAGCTTTCTTT. This encodes CASRLQGALNTEAFF.

The chain is built from TRBV6-1 and TRBJ2-7; D is perhaps TRBD2 (5 bases). Trimming removed 6 bases from V and 4 bases from J, with 19 bases in between. Per the germline V gene, CDR1 is MNHNS and CDR2 is SASEGT. This CDR3 has 15 amino acids. This chain's CDR3 is CASSPSSGMGYEQYF. The CDR3 DNA is TGTGCCAGCAGCCCTAGTTCGGGGATGGGGTACGAGCAGTACTTC.

This sequence joins TRBV11-2 and TRBJ1-1, with 7 positions matching TRBD1. Germline-derived CDR1 and CDR2 are SGHAT and FQNNGV. V dropped 5 bases and J dropped 0; count of bases not matched to a gene: 9. The CDR3 runs to 16 residues. CDR3 sequence (DNA): TGTGCCAGCAGCCCCTACTCCGGGACAGTGAACACTGAAGCTTTCTTT. As protein: CASSPYSGTVNTEAFF.

The chain couples TRBV29-1 to TRBJ1-2; D ambiguous. CDR1 is SQVTM, CDR2 ANQGSEA, per germline. This CDR3 comprises 14 residues. Trimming pared 0 bases from V and 4 bases from J, leaving 12 bases between. The CDR3 region is CSVEDLTVGYGYTF. DNA for the CDR3: TGCAGCGTTGAAGATCTTACAGTTGGCTATGGCTACACCTTC.

V and J are TRBV29-1 and TRBJ2-1; 7 positions agree with TRBD1. The CDR3 consists of 13 residues. V was pared by 4 bases and J by 6 bases, with 6 bases of the junction left unmatched. CDR1 is SQVTM, CDR2 ANQGSEA, per germline. The CDR3 DNA sequence: TGCAGCGTTGGACAGGGTCTTGGCAATGAGCAGTTCTTC. Translated, it gives CSVGQGLGNEQFF.

The chain couples TRBV27 to TRBJ2-3, with D maybe TRBD1 (6 bases). The CDR3 extends over 16 amino acids. V gave up 2 bases and J gave up 0 bases, with 12 bases separating them. The germline gives CDR1 MNHEY, CDR2 SMNVEV (reference sequence). CDR3: CASSLLQGSSTDTQYF. The DNA for the CDR3 is TGTGCCAGCAGTTTACTACAGGGATCTAGCACAGATACGCAGTATTTT.

This chain uses TRBV5-1 with TRBJ2-1, with 11 bases that match TRBD2. Germline V gives CDR1 SGHRS, CDR2 YFSETQ. The CDR3 sequence is 16 residues long. With 3 bases clipped from V and 7 bases from J, the junction kept 9 bases outside the gene matches. CDR3 nucleotides: TGCGCCAGCAGCTACTCCGGGACTAGCGGACTAAATGAGCAGTTCTTC. Translating gives CASSYSGTSGLNEQFF.

The J gene is TRBJ2-7, the V gene TRBV7-2; 7 bases fit TRBD2. The CDR3 sequence is 17 residues long. The V and J ends lost 1 base and 2 bases, in that order; junction bases with no gene match: 11. Germline-derived CDR1 and CDR2 are SGHTA and FQGNSA. In DNA, the CDR3 is TGTGCCAGCAGCTTAGGGCCCCCCTTCGGGAGGACCTACGAGCAGTACTTC. It codes for CASSLGPPFGRTYEQYF. The full variable domain, with the rest looked up from reference TRBV7-2 and TRBJ2-7, is GAGVSQSPSNKVTEKGKDVELRCDPISGHTALYWYRQSLGQGLEFLIYFQGNSAPDKSGLPSDRFSAERTGGSVSTLTIQRTQQEDSAVYLCASSLGPPFGRTYEQYFGPGTRLTVT.

This clone has a handful of counts. In DNA form, the CDR3 reads TGTGCCAGCAGTTCCGGGACTAGCGTTTTCTACGAGCAGTACTTC. Amino acid sequence: CASSSGTSVFYEQYF. The chain links TRBV27 to TRBJ2-7; 10 bases match TRBD2. The CDR3 extends over 15 amino acids. Per germline, CDR1 MNHEY and CDR2 SMNVEV (reference sequence). V was pared by 4 bases and J by 3 bases, with 6 bases of the junction left unmatched.

This chain connects TRBV4-1 to TRBJ1-5; perhaps TRBD1 as D (6 bases). The V gene lost 0 bases and the J gene lost 4 bases, with 13 bases spanning the gap. Germline-derived CDR1 and CDR2 are MGHRA and YSYEKL. CDR3 length equals 16 residues. CDR3 nucleotide sequence: TGCGCCAGCAGCCAAGAGTCAGGGGCTTTGAATCAGCCCCAGCATTTT. Its protein is CASSQESGALNQPQHF.

The chain recombines TRBV30 with TRBJ2-7, with D possibly being TRBD1 (6 bases). CDR3 length equals 11 residues. Trimming took off 5 bases at V and 4 bases at J, with 9 bases between the two ends. Looked up from germline, CDR1 is GTSNPN and CDR2 is SVGIG (reference sequence). CDR3 bases: TGTGCCTGGGGGGGCGGTTACGAGCAGTACTTC. Amino acid sequence: CAWGGGYEQYF.

This chain connects TRBV27 to TRBJ1-1; D gene ambiguous. The CDR3 totals 15 residues. Trimming removed 3 bases at V and 0 bases at J, with 11 bases between. Looked up from germline, CDR1 is MNHEY and CDR2 is SMNVEV (reference sequence). CDR3 bases: TGTGCCAGCAGTTTCGACAACAACATGAACACTGAAGCTTTCTTT. It yields the protein CASSFDNNMNTEAFF.

The chain links TRBV9 to TRBJ2-3, with TRBD2 matching 7 bases. The V gene end was trimmed by 4 bases and the J gene end by 4 bases; junction bases not matched to a gene: 6. The CDR3 is 14 residues long. Germline CDR1 and CDR2: SGDLS and YYNGEE. CDR3 sequence: CASSTGTTPDTQYF. The CDR3 nucleotides read TGTGCCAGCAGCACGGGGACTACCCCAGATACGCAGTATTTT.

CDR3 region: CASSIALRLAGVNEQFF. CDR3 sequence (DNA): TGTGCCAGTAGTATAGCGCTTCGGCTAGCGGGAGTCAATGAGCAGTTCTTC. The chain recombines TRBV19 with TRBJ2-1; TRBD2 aligns across 10 bases. CDR3 length: 17 residues. With V trimmed by 1 base and J by 6 bases, 9 bases remained unmatched. Germline loops: CDR1 LNHDA, CDR2 SQIVND (reference sequence).

V usage is TRBV7-9 and J usage is TRBJ1-5; 8 bases agree with TRBD1. The CDR3 spans 17 residues. The junction had 16 bases not matched to a gene; V was cut back by 1 base and J by 11 bases. Germline CDR1 reads SEHNR; CDR2 reads FQNEAQ (reference sequence). CDR3 in amino acids: CASSLGRQGRPPWAQHF. The CDR3 bases are TGTGCCAGCAGCTTAGGGCGACAGGGGAGGCCCCCATGGGCCCAGCATTTT.